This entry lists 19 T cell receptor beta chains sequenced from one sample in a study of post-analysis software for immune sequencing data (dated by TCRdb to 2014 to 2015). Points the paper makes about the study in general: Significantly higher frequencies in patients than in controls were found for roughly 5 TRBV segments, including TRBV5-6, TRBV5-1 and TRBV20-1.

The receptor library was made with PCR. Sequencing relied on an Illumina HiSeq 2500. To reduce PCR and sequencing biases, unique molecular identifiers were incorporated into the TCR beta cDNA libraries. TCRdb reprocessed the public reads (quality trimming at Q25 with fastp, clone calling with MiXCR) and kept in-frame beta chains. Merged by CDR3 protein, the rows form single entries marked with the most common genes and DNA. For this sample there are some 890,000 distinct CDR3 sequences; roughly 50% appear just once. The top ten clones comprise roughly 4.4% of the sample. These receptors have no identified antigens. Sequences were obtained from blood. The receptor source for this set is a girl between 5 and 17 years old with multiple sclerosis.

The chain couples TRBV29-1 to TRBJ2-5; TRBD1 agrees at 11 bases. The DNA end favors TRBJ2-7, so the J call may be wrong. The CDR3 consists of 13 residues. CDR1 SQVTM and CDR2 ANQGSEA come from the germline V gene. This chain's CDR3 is CSVSGQGAYEQYF. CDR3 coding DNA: TGCAGCGTTTCCGGACAGGGGGCATACGAGCAGTACTTC.

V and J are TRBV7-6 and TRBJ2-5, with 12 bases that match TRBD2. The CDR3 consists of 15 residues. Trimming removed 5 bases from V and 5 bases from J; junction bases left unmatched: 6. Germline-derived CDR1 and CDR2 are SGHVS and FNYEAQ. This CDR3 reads CASSVLAGGLETQYF. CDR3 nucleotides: TGTGCCAGCAGCGTACTAGCGGGAGGTTTGGAGACCCAGTACTTC.

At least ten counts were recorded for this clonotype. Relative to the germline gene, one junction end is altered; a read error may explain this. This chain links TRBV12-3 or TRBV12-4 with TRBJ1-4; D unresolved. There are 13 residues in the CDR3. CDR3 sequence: CASSIAEGEKLFF. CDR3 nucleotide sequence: TGTGCCAGCAGTATAGCCGAGGGTGAAAAACTGTTTTTT.

The CDR3, as DNA: TGCAGTGCTAGAGATCTGGGGGAAGAGACCCAGTACTTC. Its protein is CSARDLGEETQYF. The genes are TRBV20-1 and TRBJ2-5; TRBD1 or TRBD2 may be the D gene (5 bases each). Trimming took off 0 bases at V and 3 bases at J, with 8 bases between the two ends. There are 13 residues in the CDR3. CDR1 and CDR2 from the germline V gene are DFQATT and SNEGSKA (reference sequence).

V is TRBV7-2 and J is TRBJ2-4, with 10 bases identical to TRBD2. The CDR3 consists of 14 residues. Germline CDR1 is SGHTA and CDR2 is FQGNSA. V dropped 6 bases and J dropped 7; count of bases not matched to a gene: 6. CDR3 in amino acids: CASSNLAGVNIQYF. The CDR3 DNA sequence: TGTGCCAGCAGTAATCTAGCGGGGGTGAACATTCAGTACTTC. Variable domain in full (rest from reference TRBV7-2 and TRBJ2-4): GAGVSQSPSNKVTEKGKDVELRCDPISGHTALYWYRQSLGQGLEFLIYFQGNSAPDKSGLPSDRFSAERTGGSVSTLTIQRTQQEDSAVYLCASSNLAGVNIQYFGAGTRLSVL.

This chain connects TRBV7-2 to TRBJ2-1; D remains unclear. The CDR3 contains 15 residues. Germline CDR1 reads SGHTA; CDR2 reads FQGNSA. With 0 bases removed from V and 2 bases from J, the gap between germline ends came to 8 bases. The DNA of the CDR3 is TGTGCCAGCAGCTTAGCGGGCCTAACCTACAATGAGCAGTTCTTC. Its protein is CASSLAGLTYNEQFF.

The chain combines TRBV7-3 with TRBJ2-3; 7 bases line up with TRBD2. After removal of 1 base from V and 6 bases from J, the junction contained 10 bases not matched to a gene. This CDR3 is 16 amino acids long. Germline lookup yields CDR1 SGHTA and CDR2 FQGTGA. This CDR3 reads CASSLNGVAGGDTQYF. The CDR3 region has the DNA TGTGCCAGCAGCTTAAATGGAGTCGCCGGGGGGGATACGCAGTATTTT.

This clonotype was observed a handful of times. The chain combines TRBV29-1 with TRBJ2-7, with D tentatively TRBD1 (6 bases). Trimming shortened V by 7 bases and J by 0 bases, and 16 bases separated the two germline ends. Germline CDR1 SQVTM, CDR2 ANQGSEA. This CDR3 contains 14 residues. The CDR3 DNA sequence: TGCAGCGCCGCGACAGGCTCCCTCTCCTACGAGCAGTACTTC. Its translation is CSAATGSLSYEQYF.

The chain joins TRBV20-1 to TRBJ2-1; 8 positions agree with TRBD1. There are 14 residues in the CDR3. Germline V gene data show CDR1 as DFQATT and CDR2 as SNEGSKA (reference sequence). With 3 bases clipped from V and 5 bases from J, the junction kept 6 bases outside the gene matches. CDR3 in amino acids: CSARWLTGDNEQFF. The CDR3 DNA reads TGCAGTGCTAGGTGGCTGACAGGGGACAATGAGCAGTTCTTC.

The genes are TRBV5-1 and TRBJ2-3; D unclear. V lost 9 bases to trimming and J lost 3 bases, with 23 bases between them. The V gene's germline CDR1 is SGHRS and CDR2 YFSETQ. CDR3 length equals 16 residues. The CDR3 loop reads CATHPDTHMGTDTQYF. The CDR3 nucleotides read TGCGCCACCCATCCCGACACCCATATGGGGACAGATACGCAGTATTTT.

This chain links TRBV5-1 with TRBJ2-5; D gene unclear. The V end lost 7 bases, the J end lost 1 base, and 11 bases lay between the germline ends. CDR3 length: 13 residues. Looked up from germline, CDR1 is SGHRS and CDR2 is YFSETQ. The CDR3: CASGPSGQETQYF. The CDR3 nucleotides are TGCGCCAGCGGGCCCAGTGGCCAAGAGACCCAGTACTTC.

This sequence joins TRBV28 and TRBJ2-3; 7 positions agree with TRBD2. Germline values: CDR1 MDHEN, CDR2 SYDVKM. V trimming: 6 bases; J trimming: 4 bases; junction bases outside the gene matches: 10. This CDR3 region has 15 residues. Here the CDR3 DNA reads TGTGCCAGCAGACGGAGCGGGATGCCCCCAGATACGCAGTATTTT. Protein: CASRRSGMPPDTQYF.

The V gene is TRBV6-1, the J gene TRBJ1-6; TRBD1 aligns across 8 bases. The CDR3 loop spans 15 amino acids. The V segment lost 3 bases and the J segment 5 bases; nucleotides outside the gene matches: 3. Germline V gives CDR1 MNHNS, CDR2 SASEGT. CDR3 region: CASSEPTGDNSPLHF. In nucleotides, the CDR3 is TGTGCCAGCAGTGAGCCGACAGGGGATAATTCACCCCTCCACTTT.

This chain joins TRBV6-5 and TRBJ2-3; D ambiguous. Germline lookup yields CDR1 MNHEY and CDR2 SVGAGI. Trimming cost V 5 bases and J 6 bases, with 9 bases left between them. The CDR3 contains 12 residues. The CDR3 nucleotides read TGTGCCAGCAGTCTAGGGTTTGATACGCAGTATTTT. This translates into CASSLGFDTQYF.

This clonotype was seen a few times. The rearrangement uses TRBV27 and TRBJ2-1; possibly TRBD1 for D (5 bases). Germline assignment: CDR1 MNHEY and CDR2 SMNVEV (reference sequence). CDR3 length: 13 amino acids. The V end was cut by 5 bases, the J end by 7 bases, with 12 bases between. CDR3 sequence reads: CASSRKGWNEQFF. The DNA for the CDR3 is TGTGCCAGCAGTAGGAAGGGGTGGAATGAGCAGTTCTTC.

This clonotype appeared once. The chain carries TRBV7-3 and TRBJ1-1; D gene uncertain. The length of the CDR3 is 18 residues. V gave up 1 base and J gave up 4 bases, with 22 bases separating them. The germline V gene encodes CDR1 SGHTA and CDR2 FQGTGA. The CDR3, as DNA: TGTGCCAGCAGCTTAAACTTTTCTACGGTAGGGCCTGGCACTGAAGCTTTCTTT. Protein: CASSLNFSTVGPGTEAFF.

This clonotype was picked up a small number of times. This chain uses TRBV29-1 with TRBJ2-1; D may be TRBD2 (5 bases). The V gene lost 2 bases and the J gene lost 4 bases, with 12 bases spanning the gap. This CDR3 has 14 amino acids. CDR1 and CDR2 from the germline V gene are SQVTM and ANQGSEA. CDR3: CSVELGILYNEQFF. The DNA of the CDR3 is TGCAGCGTTGAACTCGGGATCCTTTACAATGAGCAGTTCTTC.

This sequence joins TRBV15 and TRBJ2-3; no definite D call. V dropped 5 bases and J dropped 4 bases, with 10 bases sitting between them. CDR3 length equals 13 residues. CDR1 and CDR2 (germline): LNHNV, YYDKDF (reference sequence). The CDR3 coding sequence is TGTGCCACCAGCCCTTCAAGGGCAGATACGCAGTATTTT. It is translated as CATSPSRADTQYF.

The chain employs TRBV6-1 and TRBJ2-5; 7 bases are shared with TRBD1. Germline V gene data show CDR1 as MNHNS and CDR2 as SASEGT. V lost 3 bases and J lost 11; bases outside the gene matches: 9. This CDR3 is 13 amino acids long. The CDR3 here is CASSDRGLGEQYF. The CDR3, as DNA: TGTGCCAGCAGTGATAGGGGGCTGGGTGAGCAGTACTTC.